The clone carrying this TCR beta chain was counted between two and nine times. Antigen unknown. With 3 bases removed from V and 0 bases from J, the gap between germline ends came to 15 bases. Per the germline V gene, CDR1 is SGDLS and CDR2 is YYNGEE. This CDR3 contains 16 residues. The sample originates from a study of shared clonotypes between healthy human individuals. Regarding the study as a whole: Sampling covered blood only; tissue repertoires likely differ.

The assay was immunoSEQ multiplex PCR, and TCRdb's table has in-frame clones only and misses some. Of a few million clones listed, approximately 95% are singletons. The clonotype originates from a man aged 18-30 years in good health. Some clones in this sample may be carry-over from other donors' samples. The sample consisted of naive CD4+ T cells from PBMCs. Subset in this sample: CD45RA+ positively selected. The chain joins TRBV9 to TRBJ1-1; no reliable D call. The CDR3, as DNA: TGTGCCAGCAGCGCCGCGGGCAGCCTTATGAACACTGAAGCTTTCTTT. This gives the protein CASSAAGSLMNTEAFF. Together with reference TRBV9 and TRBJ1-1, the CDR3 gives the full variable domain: DSGVTQTPKHLITATGQRVTLRCSPRSGDLSVYWYQQSLDQGLQFLIQYYNGEERAKGNILERFSAQQFPDLHSELNLSSLELGDSALYFCASSAAGSLMNTEAFFGQGTRLTVV.